The T cell receptor (beta chain) under discussion was sequenced for a study of response to subunit inactivated influenza vaccine. This clonotype was seen more than once but under ten times. Its matching antigen is unknown. Study-wide findings and caveats: Few additional T cells are recruited per seasonal influenza vaccination, authors suggested.

CDR3 length: 12 amino acids. V lost 7 bases, J lost 8 bases, and 12 bases lay in between. CDR1 SNHLY and CDR2 FYNNEI come from the germline V gene. Each CDR3 protein gets one entry after TCRdb re-called the RT-PCR reads with MiXCR. The sample carries 530,000 or so distinct CDR3 sequences, 12% to 15% recorded once. This sequence joins TRBV2 and TRBJ2-4; a weak D match, TRBD2 (6 bases). The TCR sequence derives from a man in his fifties who received an inactivated influenza vaccine. Sequences were derived from PBMCs from blood, sampled approximately 12 days after vaccination. CDR3 DNA sequence: TGTGCCAGCAAGGGAGGTCGGGACATTCAGTACTTC. Translated, it gives CASKGGRDIQYF. Looking up the rest from reference TRBV2 and TRBJ2-4 gives the full variable domain: EPEVTQTPSHQVTQMGQEVILRCVPISNHLYFYWYRQILGQKVEFLVSFYNNEISEKSEIFDDQFSVERPDGSNFTLKIRSTKLEDSAMYFCASKGGRDIQYFGAGTRLSVL.